The 5 T cell receptor beta chains listed next were all sequenced from one sample in a study of blood T cell repertoires in COVID-19. Profiled with immunoSEQ multiplex PCR; TCRdb holds only in-frame clones, not every one. The sample records some 490,000 clones, 70% to 90% being singletons. The sample consisted of peripheral blood. Receptor source: a human donor in a cohort sampled during active COVID-19.

The V and J genes are TRBV4-2 and TRBJ2-1; 8 nucleotides agree with TRBD2. J was trimmed by 2 bases and V by 3 bases; bases with no gene match: 6. This CDR3 is 16 amino acids long. In germline, CDR1 is LGHNA, CDR2 YNFKEQ. The CDR3 DNA reads as TGTGCCAGCAGCCAGACAGCGGGGGTCCCCTACAATGAGCAGTTCTTC. It codes for CASSQTAGVPYNEQFF.

The chain combines TRBV6-2 or TRBV6-3 with TRBJ1-3; tentative D call: TRBD1 (5 bases). The CDR3 contains 16 residues. V lost 5 bases to trimming and J lost 0 bases, with 14 bases between them. Germline assignment: CDR1 MNHEY and CDR2 SVGEGT. The CDR3 protein is CASSGLQESSGNTIYF. For the CDR3, the DNA is TGTGCCAGCAGTGGGCTACAGGAGAGCTCTGGAAACACCATATATTTT.

The gene calls are TRBV5-6 and TRBJ1-6, with TRBD1 identical over 9 bases. CDR3 size: 16 residues. J gave up 11 bases and V 4 bases, and 13 bases lay outside the gene matches. In germline, CDR1 is SGHDT, CDR2 YYEEEE. DNA of the CDR3: TGTGCCAGCAGCAAGGGAGGCGGGACAGGGAATCCACCCCTCCACTTT. Translated: CASSKGGGTGNPPLHF.

The chain has TRBV7-2 and TRBJ1-2; possibly TRBD1 for D (6 bases). The CDR3 sequence is 13 residues long. V was pared by 11 bases and J by 4 bases, with 17 bases between. Germline lookup yields CDR1 SGHTA and CDR2 FQGNSA. Here the CDR3 reads CAGDQGGAYGYTF. As DNA, the CDR3 is TGTGCCGGAGATCAAGGGGGGGCCTATGGCTACACCTTC.

V is TRBV5-4 and J is TRBJ2-1; perhaps TRBD2 as D (5 bases). Trimming cost V 1 base and J 1 base, with 12 bases left between them. The germline CDR1 and CDR2 sequences are SGHNT and YYREEE (reference sequence). The CDR3 contains 16 residues. The CDR3 sequence is CASSLRLAGSYNEQFF. The CDR3 region has the DNA TGTGCCAGCAGCTTGCGCCTAGCCGGGTCCTACAATGAGCAGTTCTTC.